Following are 5 T cell receptor beta chains from one sample sequenced in a study of OX40 agonist ivuxolimab in advanced cancers. The assay was immunoSEQ multiplex PCR, and TCRdb's table has in-frame clones only and misses some. The sample lists nearly 70,000 clones; more than 75% were seen once. Sample: CD4+ or CD8+ T cells sorted from blood, taken in a trial of the OX40 agonist ivuxolimab. The origin of the receptors is an adult with an advanced solid tumor such as melanoma, head and neck, liver or kidney cancer.

The chain is built from TRBV5-6 and TRBJ1-6; TRBD1 agrees at 8 bases. The CDR3 has 19 residues. Germline V CDR1 and CDR2: SGHDT, YYEEEE. Trimming at V came to 3 bases and at J to 0 bases, leaving 11 bases not matched to a gene. Written as DNA, the CDR3 is TGTGCCAGCAGCTCCTCCGGGACAGGTGATCCCTCCTATAATTCACCCCTCCACTTT. It translates to CASSSSGTGDPSYNSPLHF.

This clone showed up just once. The chain recombines TRBV15 with TRBJ1-1; TRBD1 might be the D (5 bases). Trimming pared 4 bases from V and 2 bases from J, leaving 11 bases between. The V gene's germline CDR1 is LNHNV and CDR2 YYDKDF (reference sequence). This CDR3 spans 14 amino acids. The CDR3 DNA follows: TGTGCCACCAGCATAAACAGGTACAACACTGAAGCTTTCTTT. As protein: CATSINRYNTEAFF. Supplemented by reference TRBV15 and TRBJ1-1, the full variable domain reads DAMVIQNPRYQVTQFGKPVTLSCSQTLNHNVMYWYQQKSSQAPKLLFHYYDKDFNNEADTPDNFQSRRPNTSFCFLDIRSPGLGDTAMYLCATSINRYNTEAFFGQGTRLTVV.

The rearrangement joins TRBV5-1 to TRBJ2-2, with a weak D call TRBD1 (5 bases). V was shortened by 4 bases and J by 0 bases, with 10 bases between the two germline ends. The CDR3 covers 15 residues. Germline lookup yields CDR1 SGHRS and CDR2 YFSETQ. CDR3 sequence: CASSGQGANTGELFF. The CDR3 DNA reads TGCGCCAGCAGCGGACAAGGGGCGAACACCGGGGAGCTGTTTTTT. The full variable domain, in which reference TRBV5-1 and TRBJ2-2 provide the parts outside the CDR3, is KAGVTQTPRYLIKTRGQQVTLSCSPISGHRSVSWYQQTPGQGLQFLFEYFSETQRNKGNFPGRFSGRQFSNSRSEMNVSTLELGDSALYLCASSGQGANTGELFFGEGSRLTVL.

The gene calls are TRBV9 and TRBJ2-1; 12 nucleotides align to TRBD2. Trimming removed 3 bases from V and 9 bases from J; junction bases left unmatched: 4. Looked up from germline, CDR1 is SGDLS and CDR2 is YYNGEE. The CDR3 totals 14 residues. The CDR3 protein is CASSAPSGGVEQFF. The CDR3 region has the DNA TGTGCCAGCAGCGCCCCTAGCGGGGGGGTTGAGCAGTTCTTC.

The chain couples TRBV28 to TRBJ2-7; the D is unclear. Germline values: CDR1 MDHEN, CDR2 SYDVKM. V lost 6 bases to trimming and J lost 5 bases, with 11 bases between them. CDR3 length: 12 amino acids. The CDR3 region has the DNA TGTGCCAGCAGCCCCCGGCCGAACGAGCAGTACTTC. Protein: CASSPRPNEQYF.